This passage covers 21 T cell receptor beta chains from one sample sequenced in a study of T cells in women clearing cervical HPV infection. Using immunoSEQ multiplex PCR, the repertoire was profiled, and TCRdb retains in-frame clones only, with some absent. There are under 45,000 clones in the sample, with 1.4% held by the top ten. The sequencing input was blood buffy coat. Receptors were obtained from a woman aged 18-70 years with a cervical HPV16 infection that either progressed to CIN3+ or cleared (not recorded which).

About this clone: The read ends 3 residues before the CDR3 terminus; that terminus is restored from the germline J gene. The chain couples TRBV7-6 to TRBJ2-3, with a tentative D call TRBD1 (6 bases). CDR3 length: 16 amino acids. Germline loops: CDR1 SGHVS, CDR2 FNYEAQ. Trimming took 3 bases from V and 0 from J, leaving 13 bases between them. CDR3 DNA (partial): TGTGCCAGCAGCTTGCGAGGTACAGGGAGCACAGATACG. Translating gives CASSLRGTGSTDT. The CDR3 in full is CASSLRGTGSTDTQYF.

About this clone: The CDR3 end is not reached by the read, which stops 3 residues before it; the germline J gene fills it in. The chain has TRBV18 and TRBJ1-5, with D tentatively TRBD1 (6 bases). The germline V and J ends were trimmed by 3 bases and 7 bases, with 19 bases remaining between them. CDR1 and CDR2 from the germline V gene are KGHSH and LQKENI. CDR3 size: 16 residues. Incomplete CDR3 DNA: TGTGCCAGCTCACCGTCCCGACAGGTGCTGGGGCAGCCC. Translation: CASSPSRQVLGQP. The whole CDR3 protein reads CASSPSRQVLGQPQHF.

Notes on this clone: The read stops 3 residues short of the end of the CDR3; the missing end is completed from the germline J gene. This rearrangement joins TRBV30 to TRBJ2-3, with a tentative D call TRBD2 (7 bases). V was clipped by 2 bases and J by 2 bases, with 11 bases between them. Germline V gene sequence: CDR1 GTSNPN, CDR2 SVGIG (reference sequence). This CDR3 is 14 amino acids long. CDR3 bases read: TGTGCCTGGAGTTCGCGGGGGCCCACAGATACG. This gives the protein CAWSSRGPTDT. The full CDR3 protein is CAWSSRGPTDTQYF.

As regards this clone: The read falls 3 residues short of the CDR3 end, and the missing part is taken from the germline J gene. The chain is built from TRBV20-1 and TRBJ1-3; perhaps TRBD1 as D (5 bases). Germline V gene lookup returns CDR1 DFQATT and CDR2 SNEGSKA (reference sequence). Trimming removed 6 bases from V and 4 bases from J, with 19 bases in between. The CDR3 extends over 15 amino acids. This CDR3 reads CSARGELRPGNTIYF. The CDR3 bases that were read are TGCAGTGCCCGGGGGGAACTCCGGCCGGGAAACACC.

A word on this clone: The read is 3 residues too short to cover the CDR3 end, so that end is filled in from the germline J gene. V usage is TRBV7-2 and J usage is TRBJ1-1, with D tentatively TRBD1 (5 bases). This CDR3 contains 14 residues. Trimming pared 0 bases from V and 1 base from J, leaving 6 bases between. Per germline, CDR1 SGHTA and CDR2 FQGNSA. The CDR3 loop reads CASSLAGGNTEAFF. The sequenced part of the CDR3 DNA is TGTGCCAGCAGCTTAGCGGGGGGGAACACTGAA.

Turning to this clone: Coverage ceases 3 residues before the CDR3 finishes, and the germline J gene fills in the end. The chain recombines TRBV29-1 with TRBJ1-1, with D tentatively TRBD1 (5 bases). Trimming took 5 bases from V and 0 from J, leaving 16 bases between them. CDR3 length: 15 amino acids. Germline assignment: CDR1 SQVTM and CDR2 ANQGSEA. CDR3 DNA (partial): TGCAGCGTTATGAAGACAGCTCAAATGAACACTGAA. Protein sequence: CSVMKTAQMNTE. The complete CDR3 reads CSVMKTAQMNTEAFF.

On this clone: The read comes to an end 3 residues before the CDR3 does, leaving the germline J gene to fill in the end. V and J are TRBV18 and TRBJ2-7; 8 bases match TRBD1. V trimming: 3 bases; J trimming: 2 bases; junction bases outside the gene matches: 6. Germline lookup yields CDR1 KGHSH and CDR2 LQKENI. CDR3 length: 15 amino acids. CDR3 bases read: TGTGCCAGCTCACCTTACAGGACAGGGACCTACGAG. Its protein product is CASSPYRTGTYE. The whole CDR3 sequence reads CASSPYRTGTYEQYF. Using reference TRBV18 and TRBJ2-7 for the parts outside the CDR3, the full variable domain is NAGVMQNPRHLVRRRGQEARLRCSPMKGHSHVYWYRQLPEEGLKFMVYLQKENIIDESGMPKERFSAEFPKEGPSILRIQQVVRGDSAAYFCASSPYRTGTYEQYFGPGTRLTVT.

As for this clone: The CDR3 end lies 3 residues beyond the end of the read and is filled in from the germline J gene. V usage is TRBV20-1 and J usage is TRBJ1-2; a possible D gene is TRBD1 (5 bases). Per the germline V gene, CDR1 is DFQATT and CDR2 is SNEGSKA (reference sequence). The CDR3 runs 12 residues. The chain's CDR3 is CSVTGTRGGYTF. CDR3 bases read: TGCAGTGTTACCGGGACTCGGGGGGGC.

For this clone: Sequence at one end of the junction differs from germline and may be a read error. Read data end 3 residues before the CDR3 end; the end is taken from the germline J gene. This chain joins TRBV30 and TRBJ1-4; TRBD1 matches 7 bases. Germline V lookup: CDR1 GTSNPN, CDR2 SVGIG (reference sequence). This CDR3 spans 16 amino acids. The covered CDR3 bases are TGTGCCTGGAGCCCGACAGGGACCACAACTAGTGAAAAA. Translation gives CAWSPTGTTTSEK. The full CDR3 is CAWSPTGTTTSEKLFF.

As concerns this clone: The read is 3 residues too short to cover the CDR3 end, so that end is filled in from the germline J gene. The rearrangement joins TRBV5-5 to TRBJ2-3, with 13 bases that match TRBD2. This CDR3 comprises 15 residues. Germline V gene data show CDR1 as SGHKS and CDR2 as YYEKEE (reference sequence). J was trimmed by 3 bases and V by 4 bases; bases with no gene match: 2. The CDR3 here is CASSKTSGRTDTQYF. The sequenced CDR3 bases are TGTGCCAGCAGCAAGACTAGCGGGAGGACAGATACG. Full variable domain (remainder filled in from reference TRBV5-5 and TRBJ2-3): DAGVTQSPTHLIKTRGQQVTLRCSPISGHKSVSWYQQVLGQGPQFIFQYYEKEERGRGNFPDRFSARQFPNYSSELNVNALLLGDSALYLCASSKTSGRTDTQYFGPGTRLTVL.

Comment on this clone: The read comes to an end 3 residues before the CDR3 does, leaving the germline J gene to fill in the end. The rearrangement joins TRBV7-2 to TRBJ2-5; maybe TRBD2 (6 bases). V shed 7 bases and J shed 0 bases, with 15 bases lying between them. The germline gives CDR1 SGHTA, CDR2 FQGNSA. The CDR3 contains 15 residues. The CDR3 bases that were read are TGTGCCAGCATAGTGGTAAGCGGGTACCAAGAGACC. Amino acid sequence: CASIVVSGYQET. The entire CDR3 is CASIVVSGYQETQYF.

Details on this clone: The read finishes 3 residues shy of the CDR3 end, and the germline J gene is used to complete it. V gene TRBV20-1 combines with J gene TRBJ2-1, with TRBD2 matching over 8 bases. This CDR3 region has 14 residues. The germline CDR1 and CDR2 sequences are DFQATT and SNEGSKA (reference sequence). J lost 6 bases, V lost 6 bases, and 10 bases had no gene match. Incomplete CDR3 DNA: TGCAGTGCCGTCGGGACTAGTCTACTCAATGAG. Translating it yields CSAVGTSLLNE. Given in full, the CDR3 is CSAVGTSLLNEQFF.

About this clone: With the read ending 3 residues before the CDR3 end, the germline J gene is used to fill in that end. Different DNA sequences within this sample yield the same CDR3. The chain links TRBV18 to TRBJ1-3, with 7 bases fitting TRBD1. Germline CDR1 reads KGHSH; CDR2 reads LQKENI. The length of the CDR3 is 17 residues. V trimming: 6 bases; J trimming: 0 bases; junction bases outside the gene matches: 11. The sequenced CDR3 bases are TGTGCCAGCTCGCCCCTAGGACAGGCGACCTCTGGAAACACC. It yields the protein CASSPLGQATSGNT. The entire CDR3 reads CASSPLGQATSGNTIYF.

Regarding this clone: The CDR3 end is not reached by the read, which stops 3 residues before it; the germline J gene fills it in. V is TRBV6-1 and J is TRBJ2-5, with TRBD2 matching 10 bases. Germline CDR1 and CDR2: MNHNS and SASEGT. The CDR3 has 16 residues. V gave up 4 bases and J gave up 1 base; unmatched junction bases: 6. This CDR3 reads CASSVVRLAGQETQYF. The sequenced CDR3 bases are TGTGCCAGCAGTGTTGTGAGACTAGCGGGCCAAGAGACC.

As regards this clone: The DNA ends 3 residues before the CDR3 does, and the rest of the CDR3 is filled in from the germline J gene. The chain has TRBV20-1 and TRBJ1-2, with TRBD1 matching 8 bases. Germline V gene data show CDR1 as DFQATT and CDR2 as SNEGSKA (reference sequence). CDR3 length: 13 amino acids. CDR3 DNA (partial): TGCAGTGCTCGACAACCAACAGGGGGAGGC. Encoded protein: CSARQPTGGG. The entire CDR3 is CSARQPTGGGYTF.

Comment on this clone: The CDR3 extends 3 residues past the end of the read, so its final part is completed from the germline J gene. This chain connects TRBV6-1 to TRBJ1-2; the match to TRBD1 covers 8 bases. Germline-derived CDR1 and CDR2 are MNHNS and SASEGT. This CDR3 contains 15 residues. CDR3 DNA (partial): TGTGCCAGCAGTGGCGGACAGGGATCTTTTGCCGGC. As protein: CASSGGQGSFAG. The whole CDR3 sequence is CASSGGQGSFAGYTF.

To note about this clone: The CDR3 goes on 3 residues after the read ends, and that part is filled in from the germline J gene. V usage is TRBV7-2 and J usage is TRBJ1-1; D ambiguous. Germline assignment: CDR1 SGHTA and CDR2 FQGNSA. The CDR3 runs to 14 residues. V dropped 5 bases and J dropped 3 bases, with 13 bases sitting between them. CDR3 amino acids: CASSPFEGYTEAFF. CDR3 bases read: TGTGCCAGCAGCCCCTTTGAAGGTTACACTGAA.

As concerns this clone: The CDR3 goes on 3 residues after the read ends, and that part is filled in from the germline J gene. The chain couples TRBV7-2 to TRBJ1-4; 10 nucleotides align to TRBD1. CDR1 is SGHTA and CDR2 is FQGNSA in the germline V gene. This CDR3 comprises 15 residues. The covered CDR3 bases are TGTGCCAGCAGCTCAATTCCGGGACAGGGGTTTCTA. Translation gives CASSSIPGQGFL. The complete CDR3 protein is CASSSIPGQGFLLFF.

CDR3 DNA, as far as it was read: TGCAGTGCTTCAACTAGCGGGGGGTTGGGGACCGGGGAG. It encodes CSASTSGGLGTGE. The CDR3, in full, reads CSASTSGGLGTGELFF. The chain recombines TRBV20-1 with TRBJ2-2; 12 nucleotides align to TRBD2. The CDR3 is cut off 3 residues early in the read; its end comes from the germline J gene. Trimming cost V 5 bases and J 5 bases; bases outside gene matches: 9. The length of the CDR3 is 16 residues. In germline, CDR1 is DFQATT, CDR2 SNEGSKA (reference sequence).

As to this clone: The read terminates 3 residues ahead of where the CDR3 ends, so the germline J gene completes it. The chain links TRBV11-2 to TRBJ2-1; 8 nucleotides line up with TRBD2. V lost 2 bases, J lost 5 bases, and 5 bases stayed unmatched. Germline V CDR1 and CDR2: SGHAT, FQNNGV. This CDR3 has 15 residues. Here the CDR3 reads CASSLPGGANNEQFF. CDR3 DNA (partial): TGTGCCAGCAGCTTACCCGGGGGGGCAAACAATGAG. The whole variable domain, remainder taken from reference TRBV11-2 and TRBJ2-1, is EAGVAQSPRYKIIEKRQSVAFWCNPISGHATLYWYQQILGQGPKLLIQFQNNGVVDDSQLPKDRFSAERLKGVDSTLKIQPAKLEDSAVYLCASSLPGGANNEQFFGPGTRLTVL.

Concerning this clone: The observed sequence ends 3 residues before the CDR3 terminus, with the missing tail filled in from the germline J gene. The rearrangement joins TRBV6-2 or TRBV6-3 to TRBJ1-2; the match to TRBD1 covers 10 bases. There are 14 residues in the CDR3. With 4 bases clipped from V and 4 bases from J, the junction kept 3 bases outside the gene matches. Germline V gene lookup returns CDR1 MNHEY and CDR2 SVGEGT. CDR3 bases read: TGTGCCAGCAGTTCCGGACAGGGGGGCTATGGC. Amino acid sequence: CASSSGQGGYG. The entire CDR3 sequence reads CASSSGQGGYGYTF.